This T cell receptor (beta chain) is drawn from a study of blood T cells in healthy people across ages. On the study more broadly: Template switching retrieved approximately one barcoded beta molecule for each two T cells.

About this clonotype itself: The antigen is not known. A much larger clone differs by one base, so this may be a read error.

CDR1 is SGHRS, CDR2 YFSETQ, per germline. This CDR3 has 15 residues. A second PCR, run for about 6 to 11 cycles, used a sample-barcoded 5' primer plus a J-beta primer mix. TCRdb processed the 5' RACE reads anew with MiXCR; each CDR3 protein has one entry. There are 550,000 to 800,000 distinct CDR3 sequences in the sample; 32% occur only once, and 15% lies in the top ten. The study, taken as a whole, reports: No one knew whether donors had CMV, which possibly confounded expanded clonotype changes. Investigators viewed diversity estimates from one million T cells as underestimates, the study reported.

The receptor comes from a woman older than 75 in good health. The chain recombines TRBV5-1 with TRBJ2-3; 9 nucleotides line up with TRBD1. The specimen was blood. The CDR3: CASSPRGTGTGTQYF. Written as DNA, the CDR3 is TGCGCCAGCAGCCCCAGAGGGACAGGGACAGGTACGCAGTATTTT.